Listed below are T cell receptor beta chains from one sample, sequenced in a study of T cell repertoires in cytomegalovirus infection. One entry per CDR3 protein, called by TCRdb with MiXCR from the reads. The sample contains hundreds of thousands of distinct CDR3 sequences, roughly 33% of which appear only once. Antigen specificity for these receptors is unknown. The sample was cultured PBMCs, taken from culture after CMV antigen stimulation. The receptors shown here come from a human donor in good health (CMV status not recorded). Some clones in this sample may be carry-over from other donors' samples. CDR3s include the opening cysteine and the closing phenylalanine or tryptophan. A D gene is named only where the DNA matches it firmly. The size field is filled for only some rows; it gives once, few, many or a size class.

>TRBJ2-2|TRBD1|TRBV6-5|few
TGTGCCAGCAGACAGGGGGCAGTCGGCGGGGAGCTGTTTTTT
CASRQGAVGGELFF
>TRBJ2-6|TRBD2|TRBV7-8|few
TGTGCCAGCAGCCGAGCGGGAGGAGCTGGGGCCAACGTCCTGACTTTC
CASSRAGGAGANVLTF
>TRBJ2-5|TRBD1|TRBV5-6|.
TGTGCCAGCAGCTTTGGGACAGGTGTACTCACCCAGTACTTC
CASSFGTGVLTQYF
>TRBJ2-7|.|TRBV11-2|few
TGTGCCAGCAGAAACGGGGCAGGGGGGTACGAGCAGTACTTC
CASRNGAGGYEQYF
>TRBJ1-2|.|TRBV7-9|.
TGTGCCAGCAGCTTAGAGACAGGTCGTGGCTACACCTTC
CASSLETGRGYTF
>TRBJ2-1|.|TRBV6-1|.
TGTGCCAGCAAAGTCTTCTCAAATGAGCAGTTCTTC
CASKVFSNEQFF
>TRBJ2-1|.|TRBV4-2|.
TGTGCCAGCAGCCAAGCTGCTGGGGGCCCCGGCTCCTACAATGAGCAGTTCTTC
CASSQAAGGPGSYNEQFF
>TRBJ2-7|.|TRBV7-2|once
TGTGCCAGCAGCCCCGACAGACAGCTGAGCTCCTACGAGCAGTACTTC
CASSPDRQLSSYEQYF
>TRBJ2-1|.|TRBV12-3/TRBV12-4|.
TGTGCCAGCAGTCCCCCCCGGGGTAGCAATAGCAATGAGCAGTTCTTC
CASSPPRGSNSNEQFF
>TRBJ2-3|TRBD1|TRBV7-2|many
TGTGCCAGCAGCCCTAGACCGGGGACAGGGGGTAAGGCCCGTTTT
CASSPRPGTGGKARF
>TRBJ2-2|TRBD2|TRBV5-4|.
TGTGCCAGCAGCTTATTGGGGAGGGCTGACGGGGAGCTGTTTTTT
CASSLLGRADGELFF
>TRBJ2-4|TRBD2|TRBV12-3/TRBV12-4|.
TGTGCCAGCAGCTCTGGACTAGCGGGAGCGCACCCAGGGGTAGACATTCAGTACTTC
CASSSGLAGAHPGVDIQYF
>TRBJ2-3|.|TRBV5-3|.
TGTGCCAGCATCAACTCCATCACAGATACGCAGTATTTT
CASINSITDTQYF
>TRBJ2-1|.|TRBV12-5|.
TGTGCTAGTGGACGCCACCCCAGGGGTTCGAGCTCCTACAATGAGCAGTTCTTC
CASGRHPRGSSSYNEQFF
>TRBJ2-5|TRBD1|TRBV7-2|.
TGTGCCAGCAGCTTTATGGGACAGGGTATTGAGACCCAGTACTTC
CASSFMGQGIETQYF
>TRBJ1-5|.|TRBV7-2|few
TGTGCCAGCAGCCGAAGGGGGTTTCAGCCCCAGCATTTT
CASSRRGFQPQHF
>TRBJ1-6|.|TRBV15|few
TGTGCCACCAGCAAAACTTCCGGGGGGAGGAATTCACCCCTCCACTTT
CATSKTSGGRNSPLHF
>TRBJ2-1|TRBD2|TRBV20-1|few
TGCAGTGCGATGAACCGAGCGGGAGGGGGAAATGAGCAGTTCTTC
CSAMNRAGGGNEQFF
>TRBJ1-1|.|TRBV7-2|many
TGTGCCAGCATCCCGGCAAACACTGAAGCTTTCTTT
CASIPANTEAFF
>TRBJ1-2|.|TRBV20-1|.
TGCAGTGCTAGAGATCATTTTGGGGAGGCCTACTATGGCTACACCTTC
CSARDHFGEAYYGYTF
>TRBJ1-1|TRBD1|TRBV2|.
TGTGCCAGCAGCGCCGCGGGACAGAACATGAACACTGAAGCTTTCTTT
CASSAAGQNMNTEAFF
>TRBJ2-5|TRBD1|TRBV28|.
TGTGCCAGCAGTCAAGGACAGGGGGCGGCGTACCAAGAGACCCAGTACTTC
CASSQGQGAAYQETQYF
>TRBJ2-1|TRBD1|TRBV7-9|.
TGTGCCAGCACGTCCGGGACAGGGGCTTATGAGCAGTTCTTC
CASTSGTGAYEQFF
>TRBJ2-3|TRBD1|TRBV7-9|.
TGTGCCAGCAGCTTAGGGGGGACAGGGGGCTACACAGATACGCAGTATTTT
CASSLGGTGGYTDTQYF
>TRBJ1-2|.|TRBV6-1|few
TGTGCCAGCAGGCCTCTAAGGGGGGGGTACTCAAGTGGAAATGGCTACACCTTC
CASRPLRGGYSSGNGYTF
>TRBJ1-5|.|TRBV27|.
TGTGCCAGCAGTTCCGGGACACGTTCATCAGATCAGCCCCAGCATTTT
CASSSGTRSSDQPQHF
>TRBJ2-7|.|TRBV6-2/TRBV6-3|few
TGTGCCAGCAGTTACATCGAGGTCCCCTACGAGCAGTACTTC
CASSYIEVPYEQYF
>TRBJ2-7|TRBD1|TRBV2|few
TGTGCCAGCAGCTCACTGACAGGGGGGGACGAGCAGTACTTC
CASSSLTGGDEQYF